This T cell receptor (beta chain) was recorded in a study of T-cell memory formation after mild COVID-19. TCRdb re-analysed the 5' RACE reads in MiXCR, keeping a single row per CDR3 protein. Here the sample spans about 400,000 distinct CDR3 sequences, more than 15% being singletons. Germline CDR1 and CDR2: MNHNY and SVGAGI (reference sequence). The CDR3 is 13 residues long. V was shortened by 7 bases and J by 7 bases, with 16 bases between the two germline ends. The source material was PBMCs or a T cell subset sorted from them (not recorded which). This receptor was obtained from a young man who had mild COVID-19 (a few samples of this study predate the infection). Cell type and time point are not known. The V call is TRBV6-6, the J call TRBJ1-1; D remains ambiguous. CDR3 in amino acids: CASTLPNSSEAFF. The CDR3 DNA is TGTGCCAGCACTCTCCCGAATAGCAGTGAAGCTTTCTTT.